The entry below gives a single TCR beta chain sequence along with its context. Clones were sequenced by immunoSEQ multiplex PCR, and TCRdb holds only the in-frame ones, with some missing. The sample lists about 63,000 clones; under 90% were seen once. The V and J ends lost 0 bases and 1 base respectively, with 4 bases between them. The CDR3 runs 14 residues. CDR1 MNHEY and CDR2 SVGEGT come from the germline V gene. This sample stems from a study of blood T cell repertoires in COVID-19. The sample was peripheral blood. The V call is TRBV6-2 or TRBV6-3, the J call TRBJ1-5; D is ambiguous. This sequence originates from a human donor in a cohort sampled during active COVID-19. CDR3 loop: CASSYSSSNQPQHF. The CDR3 nucleotides read TGTGCCAGCAGTTACTCTAGCAGCAATCAGCCCCAGCATTTT.